Shown below are 6 T cell receptor beta chains from a single sample sequenced in a study of cytomegalovirus exposure and HLA in healthy donors. PCR employed 60 Vbeta and 13 Jbeta primers. Method: immunoSEQ multiplex PCR; TCRdb's copy keeps in-frame clones and lacks some. The data contain roughly 150,000 clones, 70% to 80% of them seen just once; the ten biggest clones take up roughly an eighth. Sequenced sample: PBMCs. The receptors were sampled from a woman in her thirties or forties in good health and CMV-seronegative.

The CDR3 spells CASSFSITGSKNIQYF. Written as DNA, the CDR3 is TGTGCCAGCAGCTTCTCCATTACAGGCTCCAAAAACATTCAGTACTTC. This chain joins TRBV5-5 and TRBJ2-4, with D perhaps TRBD1 (5 bases). This CDR3 is built from 16 residues. In germline, CDR1 is SGHKS, CDR2 YYEKEE (reference sequence). V lost 2 bases and J lost 2, with 14 bases in between.

The gene calls are TRBV9 and TRBJ1-5, with 8 bases aligning to TRBD1. V lost 3 bases, J lost 4 bases, and 0 bases stayed unmatched. Germline CDR1 reads SGDLS; CDR2 reads YYNGEE. The CDR3 is 13 residues long. CDR3 sequence: CASSGTGNQPQHF. CDR3 DNA: TGTGCCAGCAGCGGGACAGGGAATCAGCCCCAGCATTTT.

The rearrangement joins TRBV10-3 to TRBJ1-1; D remains unclear. V lost 4 bases and J lost 6, with 12 bases in between. The germline V gene encodes CDR1 ENHRY and CDR2 SYGVKD. This CDR3 is 13 amino acids long. CDR3 nucleotide sequence: TGTGCCATCAGTGCGGCCGGGGTCGCTGAAGCTTTCTTT. Its translation is CAISAAGVAEAFF.

The chain carries TRBV7-9 and TRBJ1-6; a possible D gene is TRBD1 (6 bases). Deletions cut 5 bases from V and 14 bases from J, with 25 bases between. The CDR3 contains 16 residues. The germline V gene encodes CDR1 SEHNR and CDR2 FQNEAQ (reference sequence). The CDR3: CASSTPGQLGSVSLHF. The DNA of the CDR3 is TGTGCCAGCAGCACCCCTGGACAGCTAGGGTCCGTATCCCTCCACTTT.

V usage is TRBV9 and J usage is TRBJ2-6; a possible D gene is TRBD1 (6 bases). Trimming stripped 3 bases from V and 2 bases from J, with 12 bases between. Germline CDR1 is SGDLS and CDR2 is YYNGEE. This CDR3 is built from 16 residues. In DNA, the CDR3 is TGTGCCAGCAGCGACGAACAGGGAGCTGGGGCCAACGTCCTGACTTTC. It encodes CASSDEQGAGANVLTF.

This clone was recorded only once. The rearrangement uses TRBV5-6 and TRBJ1-3, with TRBD1 matching over 7 bases. Trimming removed 0 bases from V and 2 bases from J; junction bases left unmatched: 14. This CDR3 region has 19 residues. Germline CDR1 is SGHDT and CDR2 is YYEEEE. The CDR3 loop reads CASSLVRGQLGPAGNTIYF. In DNA, the CDR3 is TGTGCCAGCAGCTTGGTACGGGGACAGTTAGGGCCCGCTGGAAACACCATATATTTT.